These 16 T cell receptor beta chains share one sample of origin, sequenced in a study of T cell responses to AZD1222 COVID-19 vaccine. Using immunoSEQ multiplex PCR, the repertoire was profiled, and TCRdb retains in-frame clones only, with some absent. The top ten clones hold around 3.3% of a sample with 120,000 to 150,000 clones, about 90% of them seen once. Specimen: peripheral blood, collected on day 0 of AZD1222 vaccination. The origin of the receptors is an adult in good health.

Only one count was recorded for this clone. The V call is TRBV19, the J call TRBJ1-5; TRBD1 aligns across 8 bases. The CDR3 length is 14 residues. Germline assignment: CDR1 LNHDA and CDR2 SQIVND (reference sequence). V trimming: 8 bases; J trimming: 1 base; junction bases outside the gene matches: 4. DNA of the CDR3: TGTGCCAGTTTAGGACAGGGAAGCAATCAGCCCCAGCATTTT. Its protein is CASLGQGSNQPQHF. Drawing the rest from reference TRBV19 and TRBJ1-5, the complete variable domain is DGGITQSPKYLFRKEGQNVTLSCEQNLNHDAMYWYRQDPGQGLRLIYYSQIVNDFQKGDIAEGYSVSREKKESFPLTVTSAQKNPTAFYLCASLGQGSNQPQHFGDGTRLSIL.

The chain has TRBV6-5 and TRBJ2-7, with 8 bases identical to TRBD1. CDR1 and CDR2 (germline): MNHEY, SVGAGI. Unmatched junction bases numbered 9, after V lost 5 bases and J lost 6 bases. The CDR3 is made up of 14 amino acids. The CDR3 spells CASSMTGEAIEQYF. In DNA, the CDR3 is TGTGCCAGCAGTATGACAGGGGAAGCCATCGAGCAGTACTTC.

This chain uses TRBV30 with TRBJ2-2; no clear D. V was cut by 4 bases and J by 2 bases, with 8 bases left in between. The V gene's germline CDR1 is GTSNPN and CDR2 SVGIG (reference sequence). CDR3 length: 13 residues. The CDR3 nucleotides are TGTGCCTGGACCCCCCCTAACACCGGGGAGCTGTTTTTT. Its translation: CAWTPPNTGELFF.

The chain carries TRBV20-1 and TRBJ2-7; D possibly corresponds to TRBD2 (5 bases). Germline V CDR1 and CDR2: DFQATT, SNEGSKA (reference sequence). This CDR3 contains 11 residues. Trimming removed 3 bases at V and 5 bases at J, with 8 bases between. CDR3 sequence: CSASVEDEQYF. The CDR3, as DNA: TGCAGTGCTAGTGTGGAGGACGAGCAGTACTTC.

The V call is TRBV28, the J call TRBJ2-7, with unresolved D. V was pared by 10 bases and J by 11 bases, with 27 bases between. The CDR3 consists of 14 residues. The germline V gene has CDR1 MDHEN and CDR2 SYDVKM. This CDR3 is CAIDILWVDCGEYF. In DNA form, the CDR3 reads TGTGCCATCGACATACTTTGGGTGGATTGTGGGGAGTACTTC.

The chain employs TRBV30 and TRBJ1-1, with a possible D match to TRBD1 (6 bases). The V and J ends lost 2 bases and 3 bases respectively, with 10 bases between them. Per germline, CDR1 GTSNPN and CDR2 SVGIG (reference sequence). CDR3 length: 13 residues. CDR3 sequence: CAWSRGQDTEAFF. The CDR3 region has the DNA TGTGCCTGGAGTCGGGGACAAGACACTGAAGCTTTCTTT.

This clone was counted a single time. V gene TRBV28 combines with J gene TRBJ1-2, with D possibly matching TRBD1 (5 bases). CDR1 MDHEN and CDR2 SYDVKM come from the germline V gene. V was shortened by 3 bases and J by 3 bases, with 8 bases between the two germline ends. This CDR3 is built from 13 residues. CDR3 in amino acids: CASSLGGDYGYTF. CDR3 sequence (DNA): TGTGCCAGCAGTTTGGGGGGGGACTATGGCTACACCTTC.

In its sample, this clone was seen once. J is TRBJ2-3 and V is TRBV9; TRBD2 aligns across 7 bases. The V gene end was trimmed by 4 bases and the J gene end by 5 bases; junction bases not matched to a gene: 13. The CDR3 runs 16 residues. CDR1 is SGDLS, CDR2 YYNGEE, per germline. The CDR3, as DNA: TGTGCCAGCAGCCAAGCGGGAATGGGGCCACGAGATACGCAGTATTTT. As protein: CASSQAGMGPRDTQYF.

This rearrangement joins TRBV19 to TRBJ1-5, with D uncertain. The germline gives CDR1 LNHDA, CDR2 SQIVND (reference sequence). The CDR3 consists of 13 residues. Trimming took off 7 bases at V and 4 bases at J, with 11 bases between the two ends. CDR3 bases: TGTGCCAGTATGGAGGGATCAAATCAGCCCCAGCATTTT. It specifies CASMEGSNQPQHF.

In its sample, this clone was seen once. V is TRBV19 and J is TRBJ2-5; D may be TRBD1 (5 bases). Germline assignment: CDR1 LNHDA and CDR2 SQIVND (reference sequence). Trimming pared 3 bases from V and 0 bases from J, leaving 8 bases between. The CDR3 has 14 amino acids. CDR3 in DNA: TGTGCCAGTAGTATGGGGCGGTACCAAGAGACCCAGTACTTC. Translating it yields CASSMGRYQETQYF.

The CDR3, as DNA: TGTGCCAGCAGCCCGGCCCCAAATCAGCCCCAGCATTTT. Its translation: CASSPAPNQPQHF. The chain is built from TRBV13 and TRBJ1-5; D is unclear. The CDR3 sequence is 13 residues long. The V end lost 5 bases, the J end lost 4 bases, and 9 bases lay between the germline ends. CDR1 is PRHDT, CDR2 FYEKMQ, per germline (reference sequence).

The genes are TRBV10-3 and TRBJ2-1, with 10 bases identical to TRBD1. From germline, CDR1 is ENHRY and CDR2 SYGVKD. The CDR3 covers 15 residues. V lost 3 bases and J lost 4; bases outside the gene matches: 3. The chain's CDR3 is CAISDGTGVYNEQFF. The CDR3 region has the DNA TGTGCCATCAGTGACGGGACAGGGGTTTACAATGAGCAGTTCTTC.

This chain uses TRBV11-2 with TRBJ1-2; D might be TRBD1 (6 bases). Germline V lookup: CDR1 SGHAT, CDR2 FQNNGV. Trimming cost V 6 bases and J 4 bases, with 12 bases left between them. This CDR3 is 13 amino acids long. The CDR3 here is CASRETGIYGYTF. CDR3 in DNA: TGTGCCAGCAGGGAAACAGGGATCTATGGCTACACCTTC.

The chain recombines TRBV28 with TRBJ2-1, with unresolved D. CDR3 length equals 13 residues. Per the germline V gene, CDR1 is MDHEN and CDR2 is SYDVKM. V gave up 4 bases and J gave up 4 bases, with 8 bases separating them. The DNA of the CDR3 is TGTGCCAGCAGTTCCCACCAATACAATGAGCAGTTCTTC. Translated, it gives CASSSHQYNEQFF.

The rearrangement uses TRBV6-5 and TRBJ2-7, with a weak D call TRBD1 (6 bases). The V and J ends lost 7 bases and 6 bases respectively, with 19 bases between them. The CDR3 is made up of 14 amino acids. Germline V CDR1 and CDR2: MNHEY, SVGAGI. The DNA for the CDR3 is TGTGCCAGCATCCGAGACAGATCCAGGGGCGAGCAGTACTTC. Its protein is CASIRDRSRGEQYF.

This chain's CDR3 is CASSLRGQANYGYTF. DNA of the CDR3: TGTGCCAGCAGTTTAAGGGGGCAAGCTAACTATGGCTACACCTTC. The J gene is TRBJ1-2, the V gene TRBV27, with 7 bases lining up with TRBD1. V was pared by 2 bases and J by 0 bases, with 3 bases of the junction left unmatched. The germline V gene has CDR1 MNHEY and CDR2 SMNVEV (reference sequence). The CDR3 runs 15 residues.